The 13 T cell receptor beta chains reported below all come from one sample, sequenced in a study of OX40 agonist ivuxolimab in advanced cancers. The library was prepared using the immunoSEQ multiplex PCR assay. In TCRdb, the immuneACCESS table is reduced to in-frame sequences with V and J assigned. These tables do not hold every clone; where another copy was compared, an unresolved V gene accounts for under half, and the others remain unexplained. In all, the sample holds around 80,000 clones, and 85% to 90% of those were seen once. Roughly 3% of the sample goes to the ten largest clones. This sample comprised CD4+ or CD8+ T cells sorted from blood, obtained in a trial of the OX40 agonist ivuxolimab. These receptors came from an adult with an advanced solid tumor such as melanoma, head and neck, liver or kidney cancer.

V gene TRBV30 combines with J gene TRBJ1-2, with 8 bases aligning to TRBD1. CDR1 and CDR2 from the germline V gene are GTSNPN and SVGIG (reference sequence). V shed 1 base, J shed 4 bases, and the junction held 8 bases outside the gene matches. This CDR3 contains 15 residues. The CDR3 DNA is TGTGCCTGGAGTGGGACAGGGCTCCTTGGCTATGGCTACACCTTC. Translation: CAWSGTGLLGYGYTF.

This clone appeared a single time. The chain carries TRBV5-1 and TRBJ1-1; TRBD1 matches at 10 bases. With V trimmed by 7 bases and J by 4 bases, 19 bases remained unmatched. CDR3 size: 18 residues. Looked up from germline, CDR1 is SGHRS and CDR2 is YFSETQ. The CDR3 loop reads CASPITNPRTGGFTEAFF. As DNA, the CDR3 is TGCGCCAGCCCTATTACCAACCCCCGGACAGGGGGTTTCACTGAAGCTTTCTTT.

This clone has more than one count but fewer than ten. The V and J genes are TRBV7-3 and TRBJ1-6; D remains ambiguous. CDR1 is SGHTA, CDR2 FQGTGA, per germline. This CDR3 has 13 residues. The V end was cut by 8 bases, the J end by 6 bases, with 11 bases between. The CDR3: CASATVPNSPLHF. The CDR3 coding sequence is TGTGCCAGCGCCACAGTCCCTAATTCACCCCTCCACTTT.

The chain joins TRBV4-1 to TRBJ2-3; 12 nucleotides line up with TRBD2. This CDR3 has 15 residues. Unmatched junction bases numbered 5, after V lost 4 bases and J lost 6 bases. CDR1 is MGHRA and CDR2 is YSYEKL in the germline V gene. Written as DNA, the CDR3 is TGCGCCAGCAGCCCCCTAGCGGGAGGGGTGGATACGCAGTATTTT. Its translation: CASSPLAGGVDTQYF.

This chain links TRBV27 with TRBJ1-1, with a possible D match to TRBD1 (5 bases). The ends were cut back, 5 bases at V and 10 bases at J, with 20 bases in the middle. Germline loops: CDR1 MNHEY, CDR2 SMNVEV (reference sequence). The CDR3 runs to 14 residues. In DNA, the CDR3 is TGTGCCAGCAGTCCTACGAAAGGGGTAAAGGGAGCTTTCTTT. Its protein product is CASSPTKGVKGAFF.

The chain carries TRBV6-9 and TRBJ2-2; D gene ambiguous. Trimming shortened V by 6 bases and J by 2 bases, and 7 bases separated the two germline ends. This CDR3 region has 13 residues. Germline V gene data show CDR1 as MNHGY and CDR2 as SVAAGI. CDR3 amino acids: CASSRRNTGELFF. For the CDR3, the DNA is TGTGCCAGCAGCCGACGTAACACCGGGGAGCTGTTTTTT.

This chain joins TRBV5-4 and TRBJ1-2; weak D call: TRBD1 (5 bases). Trimming pared 0 bases from V and 0 bases from J, leaving 6 bases between. CDR1 is SGHNT and CDR2 is YYREEE in the germline V gene (reference sequence). CDR3 length equals 14 residues. The CDR3 here is CASSLVGANYGYTF. As DNA, the CDR3 is TGTGCCAGCAGCTTGGTGGGGGCTAACTATGGCTACACCTTC. Full variable domain (rest looked up from reference TRBV5-4 and TRBJ1-2): ETGVTQSPTHLIKTRGQQVTLRCSSQSGHNTVSWYQQALGQGPQFIFQYYREEENGRGNFPPRFSGLQFPNYSSELNVNALELDDSALYLCASSLVGANYGYTFGSGTRLTVV.

This chain links TRBV6-5 with TRBJ1-3, with D perhaps matching TRBD1 (6 bases). This CDR3 has 15 residues. Trimming cost V 7 bases and J 2 bases, with 15 bases left between them. Germline values: CDR1 MNHEY, CDR2 SVGAGI. The CDR3, as DNA: TGTGCCAGCACCAACAGGGTCTTCACTGGAAACACCATATATTTT. Its translation: CASTNRVFTGNTIYF.

The chain combines TRBV9 with TRBJ2-3; 7 bases are shared with TRBD1. The junction had 18 bases not matched to a gene; V was cut back by 2 bases and J by 0 bases. Germline assignment: CDR1 SGDLS and CDR2 YYNGEE. CDR3 length: 20 amino acids. The CDR3 sequence is CASSVTQGQYVTLSTDTQYF. DNA for the CDR3: TGTGCCAGCAGCGTCACGCAGGGACAGTACGTAACCCTTAGCACAGATACGCAGTATTTT.

CDR3 residues: CASSLGVGEGGRAFF. In DNA, the CDR3 is TGTGCCAGCAGCTTAGGGGTCGGAGAGGGGGGTCGGGCTTTCTTT. This chain links TRBV7-2 with TRBJ1-1, with TRBD1 as a possible D gene (6 bases). The CDR3 totals 15 residues. Germline-derived CDR1 and CDR2 are SGHTA and FQGNSA. Trimming took 1 base from V and 11 from J, leaving 20 bases between them.

This clone was recorded once. The chain combines TRBV18 with TRBJ2-5, with D unresolved. Between the trimmed V and J ends, which lost 3 bases and 5 bases, there was a span of 7 bases. CDR3 size: 12 residues. CDR1 KGHSH and CDR2 LQKENI come from the germline V gene. The chain's CDR3 is CASSPSAETQYF. CDR3 sequence (DNA): TGTGCCAGCTCACCGTCGGCGGAGACCCAGTACTTC.

This clone was seen a few times. J is TRBJ1-1 and V is TRBV30; D perhaps matches TRBD1 (5 bases). The CDR3 contains 12 residues. Deletions cut 0 bases from V and 8 bases from J, with 10 bases between. Germline values: CDR1 GTSNPN, CDR2 SVGIG (reference sequence). This chain's CDR3 is CAWSVLRDEAFF. DNA for the CDR3: TGTGCCTGGAGTGTATTACGGGACGAAGCTTTCTTT.

The V and J genes are TRBV4-2 and TRBJ1-6; TRBD1 is a possible D gene (5 bases). Trimming took off 6 bases at V and 0 bases at J, with 12 bases between the two ends. CDR1 is LGHNA, CDR2 YNFKEQ, per germline. The CDR3 contains 16 residues. This CDR3 is CASRGGLSSYNSPLHF. The CDR3 coding sequence is TGTGCCAGCAGGGGGGGACTGAGCTCCTATAATTCACCCCTCCACTTT.